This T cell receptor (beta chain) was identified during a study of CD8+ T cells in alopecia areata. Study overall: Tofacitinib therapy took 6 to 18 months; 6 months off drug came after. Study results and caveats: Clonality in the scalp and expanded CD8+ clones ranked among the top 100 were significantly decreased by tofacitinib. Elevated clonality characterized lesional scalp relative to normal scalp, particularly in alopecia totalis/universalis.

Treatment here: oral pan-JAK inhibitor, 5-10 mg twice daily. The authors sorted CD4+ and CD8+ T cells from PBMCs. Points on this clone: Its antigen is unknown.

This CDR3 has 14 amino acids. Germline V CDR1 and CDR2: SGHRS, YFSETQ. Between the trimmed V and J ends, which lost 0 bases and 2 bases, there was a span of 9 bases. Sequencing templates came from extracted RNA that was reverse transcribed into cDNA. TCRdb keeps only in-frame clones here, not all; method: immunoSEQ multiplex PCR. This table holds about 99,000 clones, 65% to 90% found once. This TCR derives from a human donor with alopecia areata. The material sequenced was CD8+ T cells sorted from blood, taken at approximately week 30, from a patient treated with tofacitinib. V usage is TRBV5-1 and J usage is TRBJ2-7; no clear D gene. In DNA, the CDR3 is TGCGCCAGCAGCTTGGGGGCAGGAGCCTACGAGCAGTACTTC. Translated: CASSLGAGAYEQYF.